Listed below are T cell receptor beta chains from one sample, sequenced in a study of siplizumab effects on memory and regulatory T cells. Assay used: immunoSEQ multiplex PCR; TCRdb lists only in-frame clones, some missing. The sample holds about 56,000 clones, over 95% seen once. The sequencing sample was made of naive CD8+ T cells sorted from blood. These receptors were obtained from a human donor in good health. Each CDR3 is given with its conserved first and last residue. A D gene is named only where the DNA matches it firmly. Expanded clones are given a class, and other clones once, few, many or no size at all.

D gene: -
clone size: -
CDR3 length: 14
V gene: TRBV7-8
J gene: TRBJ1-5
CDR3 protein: CASSSGVSNQPQHF
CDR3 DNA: TGTGCCAGCAGCTCAGGAGTTAGCAATCAGCCCCAGCATTTT

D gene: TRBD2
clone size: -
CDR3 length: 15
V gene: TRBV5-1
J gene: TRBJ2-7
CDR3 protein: CASSTAGVVSYEQYF
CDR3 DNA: TGCGCCAGCAGTACAGCGGGGGTAGTCTCCTACGAGCAGTACTTC

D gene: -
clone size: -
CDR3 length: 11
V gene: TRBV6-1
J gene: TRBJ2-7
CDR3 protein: CASSDSYEQYF
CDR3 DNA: TGTGCCAGCAGTGACTCCTACGAGCAGTACTTC

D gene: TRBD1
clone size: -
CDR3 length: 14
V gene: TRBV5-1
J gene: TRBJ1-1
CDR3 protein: CASSLRQGYTEAFF
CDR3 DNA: TGCGCCAGCAGCCTGAGACAGGGTTACACTGAAGCTTTCTTT

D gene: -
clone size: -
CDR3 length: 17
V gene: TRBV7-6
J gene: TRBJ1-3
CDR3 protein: CASSLYTISGSGNTIYF
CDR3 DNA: TGTGCCAGCAGCTTATATACAATATCGGGCTCTGGAAACACCATATATTTT

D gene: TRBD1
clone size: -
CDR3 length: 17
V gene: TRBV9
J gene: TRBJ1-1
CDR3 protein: CASSAGDRAGSLTEAFF
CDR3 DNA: TGTGCCAGCAGCGCGGGAGACAGGGCCGGCTCTCTCACTGAAGCTTTCTTT

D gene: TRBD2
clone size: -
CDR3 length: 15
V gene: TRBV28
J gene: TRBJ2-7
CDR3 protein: CASSLAASGKYEQYF
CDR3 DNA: TGTGCCAGCAGTTTAGCCGCTAGCGGGAAATACGAGCAGTACTTC

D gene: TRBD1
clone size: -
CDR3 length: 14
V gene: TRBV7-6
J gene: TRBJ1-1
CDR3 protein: CASSQDRGLSEAFF
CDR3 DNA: TGTGCCAGCAGTCAAGACAGGGGGCTATCTGAAGCTTTCTTT

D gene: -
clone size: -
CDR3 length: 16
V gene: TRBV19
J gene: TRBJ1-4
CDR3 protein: CASSRLPQAINEKLFF
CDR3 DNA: TGTGCCAGTAGTAGATTGCCGCAGGCGATTAATGAAAAACTGTTTTTT

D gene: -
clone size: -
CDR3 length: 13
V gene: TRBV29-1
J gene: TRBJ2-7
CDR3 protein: CSGGGGEAYEQYF
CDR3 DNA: TGCAGCGGGGGTGGAGGGGAGGCCTACGAGCAGTACTTC

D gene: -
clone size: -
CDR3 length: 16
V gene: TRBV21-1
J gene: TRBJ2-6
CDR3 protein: CASSVLTGTGANVLTF
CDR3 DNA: TGTGCCAGCAGCGTACTGACAGGGACTGGGGCCAACGTCCTGACTTTC

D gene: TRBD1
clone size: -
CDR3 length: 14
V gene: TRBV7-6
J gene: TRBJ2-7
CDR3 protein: CASRRDRDSDEQYF
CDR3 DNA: TGTGCCAGCAGGCGGGACAGGGATAGTGACGAGCAGTACTTC

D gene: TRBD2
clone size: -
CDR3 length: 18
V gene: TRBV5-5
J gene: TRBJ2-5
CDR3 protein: CASSSGSGSVSVMETQYF
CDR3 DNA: TGTGCCAGCAGCTCCGGAAGCGGGAGTGTTTCGGTGATGGAGACCCAGTACTTC

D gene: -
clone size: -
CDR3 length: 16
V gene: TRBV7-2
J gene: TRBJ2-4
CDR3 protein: CASSSPADLAKNIQYF
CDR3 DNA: TGTGCCAGCAGCTCCCCGGCTGACCTAGCCAAAAACATTCAGTACTTC

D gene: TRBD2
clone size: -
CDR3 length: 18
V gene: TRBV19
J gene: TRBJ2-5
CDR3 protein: CASSINTSGTANVETQYF
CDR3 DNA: TGTGCCAGTAGTATAAACACTAGCGGGACCGCTAACGTGGAGACCCAGTACTTC

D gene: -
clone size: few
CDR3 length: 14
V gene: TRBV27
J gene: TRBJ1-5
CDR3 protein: CASSVQGRDQPQHF
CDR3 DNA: TGTGCCAGCAGTGTACAGGGACGGGATCAGCCCCAGCATTTT

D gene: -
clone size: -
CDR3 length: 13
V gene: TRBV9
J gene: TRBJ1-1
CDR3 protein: CASKTDGNTEAFF
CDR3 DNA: TGTGCCAGCAAAACCGATGGTAACACTGAAGCTTTCTTT

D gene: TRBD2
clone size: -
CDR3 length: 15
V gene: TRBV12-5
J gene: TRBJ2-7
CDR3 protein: CASGSLTSGFYEQYF
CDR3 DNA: TGTGCTAGTGGTTCGCTGACTAGCGGATTCTACGAGCAGTACTTC

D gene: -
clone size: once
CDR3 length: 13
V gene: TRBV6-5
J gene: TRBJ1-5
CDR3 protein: CASSFNSNQPQHF
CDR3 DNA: TGTGCCAGCAGTTTCAATAGCAATCAGCCCCAGCATTTT

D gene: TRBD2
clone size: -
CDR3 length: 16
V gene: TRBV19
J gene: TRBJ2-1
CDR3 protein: CASSMGWGGLGNEQFF
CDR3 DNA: TGTGCCAGTAGTATGGGATGGGGGGGACTAGGCAATGAGCAGTTCTTC